A selection of T cell receptor beta chains follows, all from one sample in a study of memory CD4+ T cells and cytomegalovirus serostatus. Using immunoSEQ multiplex PCR, the repertoire was profiled, and TCRdb retains in-frame clones only, with some absent. The sample lists 40,000 or so clones; over 60% were seen once. Material: memory CD4+ T cells from blood. These receptors originate from an adult in good health and CMV-seronegative. The CDR3 runs from the conserved cysteine through the conserved F or W. Each record gives: CDR3 length, V gene, D gene, clone size, J gene, CDR3 DNA, CDR3 protein. The D gene is left open where the match is weak. Only some rows state a clone size, as once, few, many or a class for expanded clones.

len: 13; v_gene: TRBV5-5; d_gene: NA; abundance: NA; j_gene: TRBJ1-5; CDR3nt: TGTGCCAGCAGCTCGGGACCTCTTCGGCCCCAGCATTTT; CDR3aa: CASSSGPLRPQHF
len: 15; v_gene: TRBV2; d_gene: NA; abundance: NA; j_gene: TRBJ2-3; CDR3nt: TGTGCCAGCAGTGAAGGCTTTCCCTACACAGATACGCAGTATTTT; CDR3aa: CASSEGFPYTDTQYF
len: 12; v_gene: TRBV19; d_gene: NA; abundance: NA; j_gene: TRBJ1-3; CDR3nt: TGTGCCAGTACAGCCTCTGGAAACACCATATATTTT; CDR3aa: CASTASGNTIYF
len: 14; v_gene: TRBV7-9; d_gene: NA; abundance: NA; j_gene: TRBJ1-2; CDR3nt: TGTGCCAGCAGCTTAGCAGGGAGAGACTATGGCTACACCTTC; CDR3aa: CASSLAGRDYGYTF
len: 17; v_gene: TRBV7-9; d_gene: TRBD1; abundance: NA; j_gene: TRBJ1-5; CDR3nt: TGTGCCAGCAGCAAAGGACAGGGGATTATCGGCAATCAGCCCCAGCATTTT; CDR3aa: CASSKGQGIIGNQPQHF
len: 14; v_gene: TRBV11-1; d_gene: NA; abundance: few; j_gene: TRBJ1-1; CDR3nt: TGTGCCAGCAGCTTAGTCTCAGTGAGCACTGAAGCTTTCTTT; CDR3aa: CASSLVSVSTEAFF
len: 13; v_gene: TRBV6-1; d_gene: NA; abundance: NA; j_gene: TRBJ2-1; CDR3nt: TGTGCCAGCAGTGTTTGGACTTACAATGAGCAGTTCTTC; CDR3aa: CASSVWTYNEQFF
len: 15; v_gene: TRBV12-1; d_gene: NA; abundance: NA; j_gene: TRBJ1-1; CDR3nt: TGTGCCAGCAGCCCCTGGCCCCGGGGCGACACTGAAGCTTTCTTT; CDR3aa: CASSPWPRGDTEAFF
len: 15; v_gene: TRBV14; d_gene: NA; abundance: NA; j_gene: TRBJ1-1; CDR3nt: TGTGCCAGCAGCCAAGAAGGAGGAAGGGGCGCTGAAGCTTTCTTT; CDR3aa: CASSQEGGRGAEAFF
len: 14; v_gene: TRBV5-1; d_gene: NA; abundance: NA; j_gene: TRBJ1-1; CDR3nt: TGCGCCAGCAGCTTCCAAGGAAGGGGCACTGAAGCTTTCTTT; CDR3aa: CASSFQGRGTEAFF
len: 15; v_gene: TRBV4-2; d_gene: NA; abundance: NA; j_gene: TRBJ1-2; CDR3nt: TGTGCCAGCAGCCAAGTAAGCCAGGGAGCCTATGGCTACACCTTC; CDR3aa: CASSQVSQGAYGYTF
len: 16; v_gene: TRBV2; d_gene: TRBD2; abundance: few; j_gene: TRBJ2-2; CDR3nt: TGTGCCAGCAGTGATGACAGCGGGGTTAACACCGGGGAGCTGTTTTTT; CDR3aa: CASSDDSGVNTGELFF
len: 15; v_gene: TRBV5-1; d_gene: TRBD2; abundance: NA; j_gene: TRBJ2-5; CDR3nt: TGCGCCAGCAGCTTGGGTCTAGCGGGAGCAGAGACCCAGTACTTC; CDR3aa: CASSLGLAGAETQYF
len: 13; v_gene: TRBV5-4; d_gene: NA; abundance: NA; j_gene: TRBJ2-7; CDR3nt: TGTGCCGGAAGTCACGGGAGCAGGAACGAGCAGTACTTC; CDR3aa: CAGSHGSRNEQYF
len: 13; v_gene: TRBV10-3; d_gene: NA; abundance: few; j_gene: TRBJ1-1; CDR3nt: TGTGCCATCAGTGACCTCGCGGGCACTGAAGCTTTCTTT; CDR3aa: CAISDLAGTEAFF
len: 13; v_gene: TRBV29-1; d_gene: NA; abundance: NA; j_gene: TRBJ1-2; CDR3nt: TGCAGCGTTGAAAGTATGGCTGACTATGGCTACACCTTC; CDR3aa: CSVESMADYGYTF
len: 15; v_gene: TRBV5-4; d_gene: TRBD2; abundance: NA; j_gene: TRBJ2-5; CDR3nt: TGTGCCAGCAGCCCTAGCGGGAGTGGAAAAGAGACCCAGTACTTC; CDR3aa: CASSPSGSGKETQYF
len: 13; v_gene: TRBV6-5; d_gene: NA; abundance: once; j_gene: TRBJ1-6; CDR3nt: TGTGCCAGCAGCCCTTCAGGGCTTTCACCCCTCCACTTT; CDR3aa: CASSPSGLSPLHF
len: 13; v_gene: TRBV5-6; d_gene: NA; abundance: NA; j_gene: TRBJ1-5; CDR3nt: TGTGCCAGCAGCTTCTACAGCACGGGGCCCCAGCATTTT; CDR3aa: CASSFYSTGPQHF
len: 14; v_gene: TRBV5-1; d_gene: NA; abundance: NA; j_gene: TRBJ2-7; CDR3nt: TGCGCCAGCAGCTTGTTCCGGGACTCCTACGAGCAGTACTTC; CDR3aa: CASSLFRDSYEQYF
len: 17; v_gene: TRBV7-9; d_gene: TRBD1; abundance: NA; j_gene: TRBJ2-4; CDR3nt: TGTGCCAGCGAGGACAGGGCTCGGAGACAAGTCAAAAACATTCAGTACTTC; CDR3aa: CASEDRARRQVKNIQYF
len: 12; v_gene: TRBV2; d_gene: NA; abundance: NA; j_gene: TRBJ2-6; CDR3nt: TGTGCCAGCAGTTTTGGGGCCAACGTCCTGACTTTC; CDR3aa: CASSFGANVLTF
len: 16; v_gene: TRBV9; d_gene: TRBD1; abundance: NA; j_gene: TRBJ1-3; CDR3nt: TGTGCCAGCAGCGTCGGACAGGGGACTTCTGGAAACACCATATATTTT; CDR3aa: CASSVGQGTSGNTIYF
len: 15; v_gene: TRBV5-1; d_gene: NA; abundance: NA; j_gene: TRBJ2-1; CDR3nt: TGCGCCAGCAGCTTGGCCTCGGGAGTGGTCGCTGAGCAGTTCTTC; CDR3aa: CASSLASGVVAEQFF